This T cell receptor beta chain was observed in a study of Ad26.COV2.S vaccination and SARS-CoV-2 variants. Looking at the study overall: Doses of Ad26.COV2.S were injected into muscle once or twice, 56 days apart.

The repertoire was sequenced with immunoSEQ multiplex PCR; TCRdb's copy has only in-frame clones and lacks some. The data show hundreds of thousands of clones, 86% seen once. Study conclusions and caveats: Measures of TCR breadth and depth may have fallen short of total T cell responses. Vaccine recipients surpassed placebo recipients in spike-specific TCR breadth.

With V trimmed by 3 bases and J by 0 bases, 5 bases remained unmatched. Germline values: CDR1 MNHEY, CDR2 SVGEGT. The CDR3 has 16 amino acids. About this clone itself: The antigen is not known.

The sample's treatment: about 20 received Ad26.COV2.S at low or high dose, single or two shots; a few received placebo; per-sample allocation not given. Vaccine and placebo recipients were sampled on day 63 after the first injection. Wuhan-strain SARS-CoV-2 spike was expressed by the Ad26 vector that made up the vaccine. The source is a person aged 18-65 years who received the Ad26.COV2.S COVID-19 vaccine or a placebo. Sample: peripheral blood, taken in a trial of Ad26.COV2.S vaccine versus placebo. The chain recombines TRBV6-2 or TRBV6-3 with TRBJ2-7; 10 nucleotides align to TRBD2. The chain's CDR3 is CASSYIAGGLSYEQYF. CDR3 nucleotides: TGTGCCAGCAGTTATATAGCGGGAGGACTCTCCTACGAGCAGTACTTC.